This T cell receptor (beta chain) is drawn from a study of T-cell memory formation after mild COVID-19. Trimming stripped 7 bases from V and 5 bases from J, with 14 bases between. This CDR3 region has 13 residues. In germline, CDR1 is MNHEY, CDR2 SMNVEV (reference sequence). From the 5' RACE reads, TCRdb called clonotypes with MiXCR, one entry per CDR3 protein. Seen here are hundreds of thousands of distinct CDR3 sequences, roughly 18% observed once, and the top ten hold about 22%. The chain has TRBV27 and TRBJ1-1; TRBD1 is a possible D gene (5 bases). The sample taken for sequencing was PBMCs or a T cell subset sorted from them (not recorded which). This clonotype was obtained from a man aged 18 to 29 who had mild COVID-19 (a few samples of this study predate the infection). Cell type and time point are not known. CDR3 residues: CASTPGFRTEAFF. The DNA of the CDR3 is TGTGCCAGCACTCCAGGGTTTCGGACTGAAGCTTTCTTT.